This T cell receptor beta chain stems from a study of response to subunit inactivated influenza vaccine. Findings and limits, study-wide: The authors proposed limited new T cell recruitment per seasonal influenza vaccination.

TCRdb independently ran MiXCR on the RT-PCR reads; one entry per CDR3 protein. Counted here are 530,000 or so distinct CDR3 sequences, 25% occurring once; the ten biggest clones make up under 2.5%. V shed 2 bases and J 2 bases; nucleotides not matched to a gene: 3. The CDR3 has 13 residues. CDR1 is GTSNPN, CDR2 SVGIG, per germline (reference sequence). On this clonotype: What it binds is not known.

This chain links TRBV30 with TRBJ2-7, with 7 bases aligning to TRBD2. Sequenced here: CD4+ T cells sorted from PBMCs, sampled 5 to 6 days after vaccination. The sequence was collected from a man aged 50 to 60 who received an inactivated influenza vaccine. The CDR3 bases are TGTGCCTGGAGTAAGGGACTAACCTACGAGCAGTACTTC. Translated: CAWSKGLTYEQYF.